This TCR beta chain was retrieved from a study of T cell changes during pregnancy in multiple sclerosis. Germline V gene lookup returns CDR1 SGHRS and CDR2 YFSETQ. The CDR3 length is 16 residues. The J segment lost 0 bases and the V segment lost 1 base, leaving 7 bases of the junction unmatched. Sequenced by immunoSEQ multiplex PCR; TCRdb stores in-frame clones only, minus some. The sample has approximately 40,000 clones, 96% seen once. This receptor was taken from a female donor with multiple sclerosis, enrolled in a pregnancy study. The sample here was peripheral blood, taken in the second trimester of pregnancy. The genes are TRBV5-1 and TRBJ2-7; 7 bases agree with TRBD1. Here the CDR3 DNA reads TGCGCCAGCAGCTTGCAAGCGACAGGGAGCTCCTACGAGCAGTACTTC. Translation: CASSLQATGSSYEQYF.